The present T cell receptor beta chain was sequenced within a study of shared clonotypes between healthy human individuals. V shed 0 bases and J shed 8 bases, with 13 bases lying between them. The CDR3 extends over 13 amino acids. Germline V gene sequence: CDR1 GTSNPN, CDR2 SVGIG (reference sequence). The naive CD8 subset, CD45RO-negative cells positively selected for CCR7, excluded terminally differentiated effector memory CD45RA+ cells. Only in-frame clones appear in the TCRdb table, and some are missing; sequencing was by immunoSEQ multiplex PCR. The table has nearly 2 million clones, about 95% seen once. A word on this clone: Its antigen is not identified.

The study's findings and limits: Generation probabilities were higher for clonotypes shared across all four sorted-subset donors than for unshared ones.

J is TRBJ2-5 and V is TRBV30; D is perhaps TRBD1 or TRBD2 (5 bases each). The sequencing sample was made of naive CD8+ T cells sorted from blood. The clonotype originates from a man younger than 30 in good health. The CDR3 here is CAWSVGTAVTQYF. The CDR3 nucleotides read TGTGCCTGGAGTGTAGGGACCGCCGTAACCCAGTACTTC. The variable domain in full, with the rest retrieved from reference TRBV30 and TRBJ2-5, is SQTIHQWPATLVQPVGSPLSLECTVEGTSNPNLYWYRQAAGRGLQLLFYSVGIGQISSEVPQNLSASRPQDRQFILSSKKLLLSDSGFYLCAWSVGTAVTQYFGPGTRLLVL.